These 19 T cell receptor beta chains came from one sample sequenced in a study of low-dose radiotherapy and immunotherapy resistance in tumors. With TRAV- and TRBV-specific primers, first-strand cDNA was made, covering the alpha and beta chains. The TCRs were subjected to amplification over approximately 20 PCR cycles employing a constant-region primer in conjunction with a V-primer adapter. Via MiXCR, TCRdb re-called the reads, giving one row per CDR3 protein. Of under 110,000 distinct CDR3 sequences listed, about 20% are singletons. Time point: after trial treatment. As to treatment: LDRT plus nivolumab, ipilimumab, low-dose cyclophosphamide and aspirin (RACIN trial). The source was PBMCs, collected after low-dose radiotherapy plus immunotherapy. These receptors were collected from a male donor with prostate cancer.

As to this clonotype: The junction departs from germline at one end; a sequencing error may be responsible. The chain carries TRBV5-1 and TRBJ2-3, with D perhaps TRBD2 (6 bases). This CDR3 comprises 14 residues. Per the germline V gene, CDR1 is SGHRS and CDR2 is YFSETQ. Here the CDR3 DNA reads TGTGCCAGCAGCTCCCAGGGCGGGGTTGATACGCAGTATTTT. Translation gives CASSSQGGVDTQYF.

This clonotype occurred many times. The J gene is TRBJ2-7, the V gene TRBV6-5, with D hard to call. Germline CDR1 is MNHEY and CDR2 is SVGAGI. Trimming left V 0 bases short and J 0 bases short, with 9 bases between. The CDR3 is made up of 15 amino acids. The DNA of the CDR3 is TGTGCCAGCAGTTACTCCCCCGGGTACTCCTACGAGCAGTACTTC. Protein: CASSYSPGYSYEQYF.

This clonotype was observed a handful of times. V gene TRBV20-1 combines with J gene TRBJ2-3; D not certain. Germline CDR1 is DFQATT and CDR2 is SNEGSKA (reference sequence). Trimming left V 0 bases short and J 2 bases short, with 9 bases between. The CDR3 has 14 residues. CDR3 DNA sequence: TGCAGTGCTAGAGATAAGCAGTACACAGATACGCAGTATTTT. Its translation is CSARDKQYTDTQYF.

There are many counts of this clonotype. V gene TRBV2 combines with J gene TRBJ2-5, with D possibly TRBD1 on 6 matching bases. CDR1 is SNHLY and CDR2 is FYNNEI in the germline V gene. CDR3 size: 15 residues. Trimming removed 1 base from V and 1 base from J, with 10 bases in between. CDR3 in DNA: TGTGCCAGCAGTGAAGAAAGGACAGCCCAAGAGACCCAGTACTTC. It translates to CASSEERTAQETQYF. The full variable domain, rest sourced from reference TRBV2 and TRBJ2-5, is EPEVTQTPSHQVTQMGQEVILRCVPISNHLYFYWYRQILGQKVEFLVSFYNNEISEKSEIFDDQFSVERPDGSNFTLKIRSTKLEDSAMYFCASSEERTAQETQYFGPGTRLLVL.

Concerning this clonotype: This probably arose from a read error, given a far larger clone one base away. The chain employs TRBV12-3 or TRBV12-4 and TRBJ1-1; D is ambiguous. The CDR3 sequence is 11 residues long. CDR3 nucleotides: TGTGCCAGCACAGTCGAAACTGAAGCTGTCTTT. Amino acid sequence: CASTVETEAVF.

This chain uses TRBV5-1 with TRBJ1-6; D ambiguous. This CDR3 is built from 15 residues. Germline V gene lookup returns CDR1 SGHRS and CDR2 YFSETQ. V gave up 0 bases and J gave up 2 bases, with 6 bases separating them. The CDR3 DNA reads TGCGCCAGCAGCTTGGACACCACCTATAATTCACCCCTCCACTTT. Protein product: CASSLDTTYNSPLHF.

This clonotype was detected many times. V is TRBV7-2 and J is TRBJ2-3; 7 bases fit TRBD1. CDR3 length: 14 amino acids. The junction had 1 base not matched to a gene; V was cut back by 4 bases and J by 0 bases. Germline V gives CDR1 SGHTA, CDR2 FQGNSA. The CDR3 region is CASSWDSSTDTQYF. The CDR3 DNA is TGTGCCAGCAGCTGGGACAGTAGCACAGATACGCAGTATTTT.

This clonotype was detected many times. J is TRBJ2-2 and V is TRBV12-3 or TRBV12-4, with D possibly being TRBD2 (7 bases). The CDR3 extends over 17 amino acids. V lost 4 bases to trimming and J lost 4 bases, with 19 bases between them. The chain's CDR3 is CASSSGWGGRGTGELFF. CDR3 coding DNA: TGTGCCAGCAGTTCGGGCTGGGGGGGGCGAGGCACCGGGGAGCTGTTTTTT.

This clonotype has only a few counts. V usage is TRBV24-1 and J usage is TRBJ2-1; 16 bases fit TRBD2. The J segment lost 4 bases and the V segment lost 3 bases, leaving 11 bases of the junction unmatched. CDR3 length: 20 residues. From germline, CDR1 is KGHDR and CDR2 SFDVKD. CDR3 residues: CATSDRQLGTSGGVYNEQFF. The CDR3 DNA sequence: TGTGCCACCAGTGATCGTCAACTAGGGACTAGCGGGGGGGTATACAATGAGCAGTTCTTC.

This clonotype was counted between two and nine times. The genes are TRBV3-1 and TRBJ2-3; the match to TRBD2 covers 7 bases. CDR3 length: 16 residues. The germline CDR1 and CDR2 sequences are LGHDT and YNNKEL (reference sequence). J gave up 2 bases and V 4 bases, and 9 bases lay outside the gene matches. The DNA for the CDR3 is TGTGCCAGCAGCCCGTCACGCGGGGGAATCACAGATACGCAGTATTTT. This translates into CASSPSRGGITDTQYF.

The V gene is TRBV5-4, the J gene TRBJ2-7; 9 bases line up with TRBD2. Per germline, CDR1 SGHNT and CDR2 YYREEE (reference sequence). The V segment lost 4 bases and the J segment 2 bases; nucleotides outside the gene matches: 7. The CDR3 is 15 residues long. The chain's CDR3 is CASSGSSGATYEQYF. The DNA for the CDR3 is TGTGCCAGCAGCGGGTCTAGCGGGGCTACCTACGAGCAGTACTTC.

The sample holds many counts of this clonotype. The chain is built from TRBV5-1 and TRBJ1-1; D is unclear. The germline CDR1 and CDR2 sequences are SGHRS and YFSETQ. V shed 0 bases and J shed 6 bases, with 18 bases lying between them. This CDR3 is 16 amino acids long. The CDR3 region has the DNA TGCGCCAGCAGCTTGGATGGATCTATGCGTGGAGCTGAAGCTTTCTTT. It translates to CASSLDGSMRGAEAFF.

This clonotype was detected many times. The rearrangement uses TRBV7-9 and TRBJ2-7, with D unclear. The CDR3 totals 13 residues. The germline V gene has CDR1 SEHNR and CDR2 FQNEAQ (reference sequence). Trimming shortened V by 7 bases and J by 0 bases, and 10 bases separated the two germline ends. CDR3 sequence (DNA): TGTGCCAGCACCCCGTTTTACTCCTACGAGCAGTACTTC. This codes for CASTPFYSYEQYF.

This clonotype was counted ten times or more. This rearrangement joins TRBV18 to TRBJ2-4, with D possibly being TRBD2 (6 bases). Per the germline V gene, CDR1 is KGHSH and CDR2 is LQKENI. V lost 2 bases, J lost 0 bases, and 8 bases lay in between. This CDR3 has 15 residues. The CDR3, as DNA: TGTGCCAGCTCACCAGAGGGACTAGCCAAAAACATTCAGTACTTC. It specifies CASSPEGLAKNIQYF.

In the case of this clonotype: A far larger clone is just one base off, so this is likely a read error. The chain recombines TRBV6-2 or TRBV6-3 with TRBJ2-7; 8 bases match TRBD1. Germline loops: CDR1 MNHEY, CDR2 SVGEGT. This CDR3 spans 13 amino acids. The ends lost 8 bases at V and 7 bases at J; junction bases unmatched: 10. CDR3 in amino acids: CASLDRAYNEQYF. The CDR3 coding sequence is TGTGCCAGCCTGGACAGGGCCTACAATGAGCAGTACTTC.

This clonotype appeared many times. The CDR3 bases are TGTGCCAGCAGCGTAAGAGGGGGACCTAACAATGAGCAGTTCTTC. Translation gives CASSVRGGPNNEQFF. This rearrangement joins TRBV9 to TRBJ2-1; tentatively, D is TRBD1 (6 bases). Germline CDR1 is SGDLS and CDR2 is YYNGEE. V was cut by 1 base and J by 5 bases, with 13 bases left in between. The CDR3 length is 15 residues.

About this clonotype itself: The DNA is omitted, as the CDR3 cannot be located on it reliably, and the CDR3 follows TCRdb's listing. V and J are TRBV5-1 and TRBJ2-2; the D call of TRBD1 is as the table states it, not checked on the DNA. The V gene's germline CDR1 is SGHRS and CDR2 YFSETQ. The CDR3 is 16 residues long, ends included. CDR3: CASRTSGANTGELFFF.

This clonotype was counted at least ten times. The gene calls are TRBV19 and TRBJ1-2; a weak D match, TRBD1 (6 bases). The germline CDR1 and CDR2 sequences are LNHDA and SQIVND (reference sequence). Trimming took off 8 bases at V and 4 bases at J, with 14 bases between the two ends. The CDR3 contains 13 residues. The CDR3 protein is CASSEGHSYGYTF. The CDR3 bases are TGTGCCAGTTCGGAGGGACATAGCTATGGCTACACCTTC.

This clonotype was observed many times. The genes are TRBV4-2 and TRBJ2-1; 12 bases match TRBD2. The V and J ends lost 0 bases and 4 bases, in that order; junction bases with no gene match: 1. The CDR3 loop spans 16 amino acids. CDR1 LGHNA and CDR2 YNFKEQ come from the germline V gene. The DNA for the CDR3 is TGTGCCAGCAGCCAAGACCTAGCGGGGGGGTACAATGAGCAGTTCTTC. It encodes CASSQDLAGGYNEQFF.